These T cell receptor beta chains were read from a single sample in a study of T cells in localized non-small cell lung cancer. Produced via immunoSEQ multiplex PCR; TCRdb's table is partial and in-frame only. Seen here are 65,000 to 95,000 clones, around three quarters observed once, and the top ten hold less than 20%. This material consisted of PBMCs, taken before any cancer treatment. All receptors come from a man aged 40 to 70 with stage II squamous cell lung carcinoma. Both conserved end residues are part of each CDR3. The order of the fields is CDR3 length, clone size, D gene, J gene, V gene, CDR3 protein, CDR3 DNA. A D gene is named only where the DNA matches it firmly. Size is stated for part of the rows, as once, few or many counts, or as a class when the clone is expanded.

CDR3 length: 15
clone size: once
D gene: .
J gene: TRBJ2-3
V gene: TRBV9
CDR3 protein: CASSAGGGGTDTQYF
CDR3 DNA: TGTGCCAGCAGCGCTGGGGGGGGCGGCACAGATACGCAGTATTTT

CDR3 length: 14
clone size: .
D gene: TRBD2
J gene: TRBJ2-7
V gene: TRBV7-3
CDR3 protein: CASSLERGPYEQYF
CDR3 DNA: TGTGCCAGCAGCTTAGAGCGGGGGCCCTACGAGCAGTACTTC

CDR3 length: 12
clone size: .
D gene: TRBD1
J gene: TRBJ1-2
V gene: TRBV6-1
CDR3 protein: CASSRQGYGYTF
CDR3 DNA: TGTGCCAGCAGCCGACAGGGTTATGGCTACACCTTC

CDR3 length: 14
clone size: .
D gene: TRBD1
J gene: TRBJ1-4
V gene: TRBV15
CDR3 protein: CATSPGTGGEKLFF
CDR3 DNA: TGTGCCACCAGCCCCGGAACAGGGGGTGAAAAACTGTTTTTT

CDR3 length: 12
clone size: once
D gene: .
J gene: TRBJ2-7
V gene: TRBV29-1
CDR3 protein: CSVAPNIYEQYF
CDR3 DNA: TGCAGCGTTGCCCCAAACATCTACGAGCAGTACTTC

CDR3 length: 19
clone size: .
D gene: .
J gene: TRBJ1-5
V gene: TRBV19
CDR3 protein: CASSIGGRTVILYNQPQHF
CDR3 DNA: TGTGCCAGTAGTATTGGTGGGAGGACCGTAATTCTGTACAATCAGCCCCAGCATTTT

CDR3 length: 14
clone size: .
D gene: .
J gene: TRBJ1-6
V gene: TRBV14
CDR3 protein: CASSQGRQNSPLHF
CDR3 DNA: TGTGCCAGCAGCCAAGGACGGCAGAATTCACCCCTCCACTTT

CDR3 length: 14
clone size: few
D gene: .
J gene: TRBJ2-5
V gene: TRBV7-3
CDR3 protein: CASSESGMYETQYF
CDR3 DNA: TGTGCCAGCAGCGAGTCCGGGATGTACGAGACCCAGTACTTC

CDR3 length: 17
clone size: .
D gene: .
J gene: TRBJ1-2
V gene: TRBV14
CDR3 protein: CASSQETYFDTPGGYTF
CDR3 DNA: TGTGCCAGCAGCCAAGAAACGTACTTTGACACCCCGGGGGGCTACACCTTC

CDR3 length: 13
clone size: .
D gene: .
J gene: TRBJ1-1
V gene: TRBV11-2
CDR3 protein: CASSLGGGFEAFF
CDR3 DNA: TGTGCCAGCAGCTTAGGAGGTGGATTTGAAGCTTTCTTT

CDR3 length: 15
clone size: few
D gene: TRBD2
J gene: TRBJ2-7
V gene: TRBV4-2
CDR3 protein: CASSQVAGVGYEQYF
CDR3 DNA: TGTGCCAGCAGCCAGGTAGCGGGAGTCGGGTACGAGCAGTACTTC

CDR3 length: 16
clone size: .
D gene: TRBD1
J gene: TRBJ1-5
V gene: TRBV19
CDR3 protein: CASSHPDRLSSQPQHF
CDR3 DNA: TGTGCCAGTAGTCACCCGGACAGGCTGTCAAGTCAGCCCCAGCATTTT

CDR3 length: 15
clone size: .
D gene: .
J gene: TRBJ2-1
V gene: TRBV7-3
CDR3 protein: CASSPIGGPYNEQFF
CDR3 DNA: TGTGCCAGCAGCCCAATCGGGGGGCCCTACAATGAGCAGTTCTTC

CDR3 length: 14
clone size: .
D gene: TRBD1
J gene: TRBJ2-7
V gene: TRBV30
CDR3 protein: CAWDTGTGYYEQYF
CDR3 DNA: TGTGCCTGGGATACCGGGACAGGCTACTACGAGCAGTACTTC

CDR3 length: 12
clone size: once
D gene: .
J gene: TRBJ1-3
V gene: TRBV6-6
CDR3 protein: CASSYSLNTIYF
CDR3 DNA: TGTGCCAGCAGTTACTCGCTGAACACCATATATTTT

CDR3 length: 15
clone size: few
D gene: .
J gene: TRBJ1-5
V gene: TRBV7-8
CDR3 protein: CASSLDGYSNQPQHF
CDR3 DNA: TGTGCCAGCAGCTTAGACGGCTATAGCAATCAGCCCCAGCATTTT

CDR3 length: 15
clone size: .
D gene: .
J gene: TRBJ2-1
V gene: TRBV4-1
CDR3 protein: CASSQEKDSYNEQFF
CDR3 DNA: TGCGCCAGCAGCCAAGAGAAAGACAGTTACAATGAGCAGTTCTTC

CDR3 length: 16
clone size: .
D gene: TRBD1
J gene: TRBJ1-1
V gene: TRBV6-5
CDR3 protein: CASSYGLIDRDTEAFF
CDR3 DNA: TGTGCCAGCAGTTATGGGCTGATCGACAGGGACACTGAAGCTTTCTTT

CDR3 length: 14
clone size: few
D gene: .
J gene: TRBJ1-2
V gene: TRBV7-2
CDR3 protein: CASSFTRRRRGYTF
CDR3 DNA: TGTGCCAGCAGCTTTACCCGACGGCGCAGGGGCTACACCTTC

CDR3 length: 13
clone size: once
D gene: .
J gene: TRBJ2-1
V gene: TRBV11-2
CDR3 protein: CASSPRDLNEQFF
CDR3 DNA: TGTGCCAGCAGCCCTAGGGACTTGAATGAGCAGTTCTTC

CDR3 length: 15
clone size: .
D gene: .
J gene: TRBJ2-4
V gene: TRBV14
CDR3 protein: CASSQFQGPKNIQYF
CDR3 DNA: TGTGCCAGCAGCCAATTCCAGGGGCCCAAAAACATTCAGTACTTC

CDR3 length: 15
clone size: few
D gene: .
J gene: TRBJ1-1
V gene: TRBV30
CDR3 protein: CAWSVRNNQKLEAFF
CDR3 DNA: TGTGCCTGGAGTGTACGGAACAATCAAAAGCTCGAAGCTTTCTTT

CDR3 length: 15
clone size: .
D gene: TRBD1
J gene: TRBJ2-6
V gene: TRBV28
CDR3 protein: CASGTGASGANVLTF
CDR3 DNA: TGTGCCAGCGGGACAGGGGCGTCCGGGGCCAACGTCCTGACTTTC

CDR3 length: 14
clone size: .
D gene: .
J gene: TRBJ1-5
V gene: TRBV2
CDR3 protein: CASTGDTSNQPQHF
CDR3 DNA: TGTGCCAGCACCGGGGACACTAGCAATCAGCCCCAGCATTTT

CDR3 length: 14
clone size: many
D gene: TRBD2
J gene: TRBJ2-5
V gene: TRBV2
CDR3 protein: CASSPGGRSETQYF
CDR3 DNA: TGTGCCAGCAGTCCCGGGGGGAGGTCAGAGACCCAGTACTTC

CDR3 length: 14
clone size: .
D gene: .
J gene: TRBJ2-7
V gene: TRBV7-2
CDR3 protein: CASSLTVSSYEQYF
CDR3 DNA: TGTGCCAGCAGCTTAACAGTCAGCTCCTACGAGCAGTACTTC

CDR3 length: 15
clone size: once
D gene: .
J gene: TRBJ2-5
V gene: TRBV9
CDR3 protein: CASSVDVYKEETQYF
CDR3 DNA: TGTGCCAGCAGCGTAGATGTCTATAAGGAGGAGACCCAGTACTTC

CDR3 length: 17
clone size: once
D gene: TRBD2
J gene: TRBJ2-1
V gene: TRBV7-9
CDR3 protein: CASSLAGSGIRGNEQFF
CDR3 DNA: TGTGCCAGCAGCTTAGCGGGGAGCGGGATTCGGGGCAATGAGCAGTTCTTC

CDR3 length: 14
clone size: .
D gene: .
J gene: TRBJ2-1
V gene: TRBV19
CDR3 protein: CASSIGGTYNEQFF
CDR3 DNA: TGTGCCAGTAGTATAGGGGGCACGTACAATGAGCAGTTCTTC

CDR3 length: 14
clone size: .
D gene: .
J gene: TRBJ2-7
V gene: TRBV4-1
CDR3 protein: CASSQDHATGEQYF
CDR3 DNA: TGTGCCAGCAGCCAAGATCACGCTACGGGGGAGCAGTACTTC

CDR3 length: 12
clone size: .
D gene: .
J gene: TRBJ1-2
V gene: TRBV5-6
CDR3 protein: CASSLKGGGYTF
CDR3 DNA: TGTGCCAGCAGCTTGAAGGGAGGAGGCTACACCTTC

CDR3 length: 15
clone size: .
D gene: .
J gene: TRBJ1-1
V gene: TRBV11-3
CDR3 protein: CASSLDARMNTEAFF
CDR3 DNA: TGTGCCAGCAGCTTAGATGCTAGAATGAACACTGAAGCTTTCTTT

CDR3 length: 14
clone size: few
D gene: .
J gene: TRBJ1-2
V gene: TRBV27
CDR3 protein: CASSSHRAMYGYTF
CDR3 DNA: TGTGCCAGCAGCTCCCACAGGGCCATGTATGGCTACACCTTC

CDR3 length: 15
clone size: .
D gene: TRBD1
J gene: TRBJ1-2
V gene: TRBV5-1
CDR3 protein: CASSNPRQGYYGYTF
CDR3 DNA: TGCGCCAGCAGCAACCCCCGACAGGGGTACTATGGCTACACCTTC

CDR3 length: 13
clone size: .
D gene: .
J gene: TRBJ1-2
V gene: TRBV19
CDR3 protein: CASSPDHSYGYTF
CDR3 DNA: TGTGCCAGTAGTCCGGATCACTCCTATGGCTACACCTTC

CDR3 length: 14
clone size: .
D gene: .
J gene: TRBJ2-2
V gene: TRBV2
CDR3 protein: CASSALGVPGELFF
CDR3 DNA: TGTGCCAGCAGTGCGTTAGGCGTCCCCGGGGAGCTGTTTTTT

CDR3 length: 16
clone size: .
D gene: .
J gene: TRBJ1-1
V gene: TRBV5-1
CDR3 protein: CASSLDFSGGNTEAFF
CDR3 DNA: TGCGCCAGCAGCTTGGATTTCAGCGGAGGGAACACTGAAGCTTTCTTT

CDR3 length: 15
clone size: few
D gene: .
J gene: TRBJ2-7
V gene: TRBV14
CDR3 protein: CASSQRDRPSYEQYF
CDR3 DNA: TGTGCCAGCAGCCAGCGTGACAGGCCCTCCTACGAGCAGTACTTC

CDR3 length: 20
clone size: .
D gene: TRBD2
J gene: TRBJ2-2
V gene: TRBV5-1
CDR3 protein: CASSFPFGSGGQVNTGELFF
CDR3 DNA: TGCGCCAGCAGCTTCCCCTTTGGGAGCGGGGGCCAAGTGAACACCGGGGAGCTGTTTTTT

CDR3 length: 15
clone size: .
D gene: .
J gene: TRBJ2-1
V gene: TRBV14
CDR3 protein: CASSPPGSVYNEQFF
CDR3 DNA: TGTGCCAGCAGCCCCCCGGGTAGCGTCTACAATGAGCAGTTCTTC

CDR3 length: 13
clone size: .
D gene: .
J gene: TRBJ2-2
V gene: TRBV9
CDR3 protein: CASSVFSDGELFF
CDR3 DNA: TGTGCCAGCAGCGTATTTTCGGACGGGGAGCTGTTTTTT

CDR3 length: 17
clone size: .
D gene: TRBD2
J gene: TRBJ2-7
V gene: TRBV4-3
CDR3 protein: CASSQFAPGAGDYEQYF
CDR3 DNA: TGCGCCAGCAGCCAATTTGCCCCGGGAGCGGGGGACTACGAGCAGTACTTC

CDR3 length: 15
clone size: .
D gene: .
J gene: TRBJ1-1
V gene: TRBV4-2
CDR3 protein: CASRQQAVMNTEAFF
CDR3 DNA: TGTGCCAGCAGGCAACAGGCAGTCATGAACACTGAAGCTTTCTTT

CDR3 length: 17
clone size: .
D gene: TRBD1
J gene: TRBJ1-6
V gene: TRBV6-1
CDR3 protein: CASSDDLLDRVNSPLHF
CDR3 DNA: TGTGCCAGCAGTGACGATCTCCTGGACAGGGTTAATTCACCCCTCCACTTT

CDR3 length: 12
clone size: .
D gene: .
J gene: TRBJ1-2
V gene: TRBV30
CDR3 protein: CAWSVDVNGYTF
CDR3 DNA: TGTGCCTGGAGTGTAGATGTGAATGGCTACACCTTC